The TCR beta chain described here comes from a study of blood T cell repertoires in COVID-19. V was trimmed by 1 base and J by 4 bases, leaving 10 bases between them. In germline, CDR1 is SGHTA, CDR2 FQGTGA. This CDR3 has 15 amino acids. Repertoires were generated with immunoSEQ multiplex PCR, while TCRdb's copy carries only in-frame clones and drops some. Of around 53,000 clones in the sample, 65% to 85% were seen once. The chain has TRBV7-3 and TRBJ2-2; maybe TRBD2 (6 bases). The source is a man in his 70s with active or convalescent COVID-19. Source material: peripheral blood. The CDR3 protein is CASSLNGGGTGELFF. DNA for the CDR3: TGTGCCAGCAGCTTAAATGGGGGAGGCACCGGGGAGCTGTTTTTT.